The clone carrying this T cell receptor (beta chain) showed up just a few times. The antigen is unknown. As for the donors, each was a healthy bone marrow donor. This sample was taken from a study of cytomegalovirus exposure and HLA in healthy donors. Findings and caveats of the study: Presence/absence analyses took donor sequencing depth as roughly uniform. Upon later analysis, HLA-associated TCR beta chains proved more clonally expanded than other, equally common chains. Common viral pathogens seemed to be connected with several of the most significant clusters, according to a later analysis.

V shed 5 bases and J 1 base; nucleotides not matched to a gene: 6. The CDR3 covers 15 residues. CDR1 and CDR2 (germline): MNHEY, SVGAGI. The PCR contained 60 Vbeta and 13 Jbeta primers. Clones were sequenced by immunoSEQ multiplex PCR, and TCRdb holds only the in-frame ones, with some missing. The sample comprises tens of thousands of clones, about 72% of which are singletons, and under 2.5% rests with the top ten. Sequenced input: PBMCs. The chain uses TRBV6-5 and TRBJ2-5; 8 bases are shared with TRBD2. The receptor comes from a young man in good health and CMV-seronegative. The CDR3 sequence is CASSMTGGAQETQYF. For the CDR3, the DNA is TGTGCCAGCAGTATGACCGGGGGGGCCCAAGAGACCCAGTACTTC.